The source of this T cell receptor (beta chain) is a study of blood T cell repertoires in COVID-19. Study overall: Some COVID-19 samples were acute and others convalescent; all came from the United States, Italy and Spain. Sample material is recorded as cDNA or gDNA derived from T cells, B-cell-depleted T cells, or PBMCs.

Profiled with immunoSEQ multiplex PCR; TCRdb holds only in-frame clones, not every one. The data contain about 320,000 clones, roughly nine tenths of them seen just once; the ten biggest clones take up roughly 2.6%. Cohort 3 donors were reported recovered after two negative PCRs, clearance, or symptom resolution. Germline V gives CDR1 SNHLY, CDR2 FYNNEI. The CDR3 is made up of 15 amino acids. V lost 7 bases to trimming and J lost 4 bases; unmatched junction nucleotides: 12. This rearrangement joins TRBV2 to TRBJ1-2; 7 bases match TRBD1. This clonotype was sampled from a man aged 55 to 69 who had recovered from COVID-19. The sample taken for sequencing was PBMCs or T cells enriched from blood (not recorded which). DNA for the CDR3: TGTGCCAGCATGAGGGACAGCGCCATCCCCTATGGCTACACCTTC. It encodes CASMRDSAIPYGYTF.